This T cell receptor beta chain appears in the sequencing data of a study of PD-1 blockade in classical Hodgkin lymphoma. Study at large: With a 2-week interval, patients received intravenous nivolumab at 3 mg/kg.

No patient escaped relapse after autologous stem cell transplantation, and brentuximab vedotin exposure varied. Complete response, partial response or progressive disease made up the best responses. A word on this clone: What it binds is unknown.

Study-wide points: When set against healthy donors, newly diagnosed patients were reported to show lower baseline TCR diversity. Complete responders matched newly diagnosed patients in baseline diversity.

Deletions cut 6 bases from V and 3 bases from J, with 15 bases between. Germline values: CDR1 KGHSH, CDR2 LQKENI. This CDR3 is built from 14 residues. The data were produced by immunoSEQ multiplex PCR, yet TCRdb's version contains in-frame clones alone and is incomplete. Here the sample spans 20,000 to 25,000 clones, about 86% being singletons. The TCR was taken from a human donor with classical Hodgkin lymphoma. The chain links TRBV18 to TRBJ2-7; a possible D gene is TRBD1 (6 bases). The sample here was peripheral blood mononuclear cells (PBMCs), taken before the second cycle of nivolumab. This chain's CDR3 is CASSLRDTYYEQYF. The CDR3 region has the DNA TGTGCCAGCTCGCTCCGGGACACTTACTACGAGCAGTACTTC.